This T cell receptor (beta chain) stems from a study of blood T cell repertoires in COVID-19. Overall study context: Some COVID-19 samples were acute and others convalescent; all came from the United States, Italy and Spain. T cells, B-cell-depleted T cells, or PBMCs provided the cDNA or gDNA that served as material.

Per the original methods: Researchers report that nucleated cell counts were estimated from reference gene primer amplification. The assay was immunoSEQ multiplex PCR, and TCRdb's table has in-frame clones only and misses some. V and J calls and clone size are given by that table; D and trimming were obtained from the DNA. The sample has roughly 120,000 clones, approximately 82% seen once. CDR3 length: 13 amino acids. Germline V gene lookup returns CDR1 SGHTA and CDR2 FQGTGA. Trimming cost V 6 bases and J 1 base, with 9 bases left between them. The sample comprised peripheral blood. This chain links TRBV7-3 with TRBJ1-1; a weak D match, TRBD1 (5 bases). The sequence was obtained from an elderly woman with acute or convalescent COVID-19. The DNA of the CDR3 is TGTGCCAGCAGAAGGACACAGAACACTGAAGCTTTCTTT. This codes for CASRRTQNTEAFF. The complete variable domain, with remaining parts taken from reference TRBV7-3 and TRBJ1-1, reads GAGVSQTPSNKVTEKGKYVELRCDPISGHTALYWYRQSLGQGPEFLIYFQGTGAADDSGLPNDRFFAVRPEGSVSTLKIQRTERGDSAVYLCASRRTQNTEAFFGQGTRLTVV.